Detailed here is one T cell receptor (beta chain). The antigen is unknown. This record comes from a study of T-cell memory formation after mild COVID-19. At the level of the study: Largely donor-specific TCR clusters were found.

The CDR3 is made up of 15 amino acids. The V and J ends lost 3 bases and 0 bases respectively, with 13 bases between them. Per germline, CDR1 SGHDT and CDR2 YYEEEE. Regarding the study as a whole: The pre-infection memory compartment contained some responding clones, suggesting cross-reactive memory joined. Chiefly within CM and EM were the contracting CD4+ clones; CD8+ ones were within EMRA.

Employing constant-segment primers, 5'RACE generated TCR alpha and TCR beta cDNA libraries bearing sample barcodes and UMIs. TCRdb re-called the 5' RACE reads through MiXCR, storing one row per CDR3 protein. The table has around 47,000 distinct CDR3 sequences, nearly 9.5% seen once. The sequenced sample was PBMCs or a T cell subset sorted from them (not recorded which). The sequence was obtained from an adult woman who had mild COVID-19 (a few samples of this study predate the infection). Cell type and time point are not known. The genes are TRBV5-6 and TRBJ2-7; tentative D call: TRBD2 (6 bases). The CDR3 coding sequence is TGTGCCAGCAGCTCACTGGGACTGAGCTCCTACGAGCAGTACTTC. Protein sequence: CASSSLGLSSYEQYF.